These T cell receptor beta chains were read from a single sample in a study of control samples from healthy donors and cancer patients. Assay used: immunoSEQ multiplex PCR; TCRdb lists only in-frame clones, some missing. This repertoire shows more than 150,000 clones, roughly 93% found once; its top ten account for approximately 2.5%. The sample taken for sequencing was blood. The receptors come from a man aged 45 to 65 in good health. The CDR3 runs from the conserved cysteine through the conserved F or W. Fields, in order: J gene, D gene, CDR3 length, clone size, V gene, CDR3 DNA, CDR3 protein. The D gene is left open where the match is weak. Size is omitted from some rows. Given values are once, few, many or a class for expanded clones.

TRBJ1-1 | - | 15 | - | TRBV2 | TGTGCCAGCAGTGAAGCAGCAAGCCTGAACACTGAAGCTTTCTTT | CASSEAASLNTEAFF
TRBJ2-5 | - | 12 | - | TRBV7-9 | TGTGCCAGCAGCTTGGAGGGACGGACCCAGTACTTC | CASSLEGRTQYF
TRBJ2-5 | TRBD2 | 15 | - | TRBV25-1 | TGTGCCAGCAGTGAATGGGAGGGTGTATGGGAGACCCAGTACTTC | CASSEWEGVWETQYF
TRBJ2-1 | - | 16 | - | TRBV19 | TGTGCCAGTAGTAGCTACCTTGTGCGGGTGGGGAATGAGCAGTTCTTC | CASSSYLVRVGNEQFF
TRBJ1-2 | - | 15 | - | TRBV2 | TGTGCCAGCAGTGAATCCCGGACAGCCACTTATGGCTACACCTTC | CASSESRTATYGYTF
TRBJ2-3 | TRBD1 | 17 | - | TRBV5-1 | TGCGCCAGCAGCTTGGGCACGAGGGGGCCGGGCACAGATACGCAGTATTTT | CASSLGTRGPGTDTQYF
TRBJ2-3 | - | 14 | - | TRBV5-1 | TGCGCCAGCAGCTTGGCCGAGAGCACAGATACGCAGTATTTT | CASSLAESTDTQYF
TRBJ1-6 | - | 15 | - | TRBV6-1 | TGTGCCAGCAGTGAATCAGGCGGACGCGACCCACCCCTCCACTTT | CASSESGGRDPPLHF
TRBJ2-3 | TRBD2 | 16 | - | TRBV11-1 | TGTGCCAGCAGCTTCGGTGTTGGCGGGAGGGCAGATACGCAGTATTTT | CASSFGVGGRADTQYF
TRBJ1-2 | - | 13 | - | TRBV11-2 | TGTGCCAGCAGCTTAGTAAACAGCTATGGCTACACCTTC | CASSLVNSYGYTF
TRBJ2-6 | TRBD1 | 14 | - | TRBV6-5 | TGTGCCAGCAGCTCGGGACAGTGGGCCAACGTCCTGACTTTC | CASSSGQWANVLTF
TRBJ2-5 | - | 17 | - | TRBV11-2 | TGTGCCAGCAGCTTAGATGGGAGACCGGGATTATTGGGGACCCAGTACTTC | CASSLDGRPGLLGTQYF
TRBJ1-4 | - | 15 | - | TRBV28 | TGTGCCAGCAGGCTTCTTGGACAGCTGAATGAAAAACTGTTTTTT | CASRLLGQLNEKLFF
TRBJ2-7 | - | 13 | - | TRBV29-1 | TGCAGCGCAAAGACAGTCGGCTCCTACGAGCAGTACTTC | CSAKTVGSYEQYF
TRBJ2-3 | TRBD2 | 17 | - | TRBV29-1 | TGCAGCGTTGACGGCTTTATCCTCGGCGGGAGCTCAGATACGCAGTATTTT | CSVDGFILGGSSDTQYF
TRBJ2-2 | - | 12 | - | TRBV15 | TGTGCCACCAGCAAAGCCACCGGGGAGCTGTTTTTT | CATSKATGELFF
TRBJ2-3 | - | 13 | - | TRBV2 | TGTGCCAGCAGGTACGGAACCACAGATACGCAGTATTTT | CASRYGTTDTQYF
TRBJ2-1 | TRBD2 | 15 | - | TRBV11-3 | TGTGCCAGCAGCTTAGGCGGAGCGGGAGCGGTTGAGCAGTTCTTC | CASSLGGAGAVEQFF
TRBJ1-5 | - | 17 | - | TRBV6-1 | TGTGCCAGCAGTGATGGGACTAGGTTAGGGGTAATACAGCCCCAGCATTTT | CASSDGTRLGVIQPQHF
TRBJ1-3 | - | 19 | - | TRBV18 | TGTGCCAGCTCACCACGGCCAGAAGCATCCGCTTCGACCGGAAACACCATATATTTT | CASSPRPEASASTGNTIYF
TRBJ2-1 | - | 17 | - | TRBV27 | TGTGCCAGCAGTTTACCTACTGGCAGGGTTACTTACAATGAGCAGTTCTTC | CASSLPTGRVTYNEQFF
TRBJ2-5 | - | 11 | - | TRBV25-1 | TGTGCCAGCAGGGACACAAACGCCCAGTACTTC | CASRDTNAQYF
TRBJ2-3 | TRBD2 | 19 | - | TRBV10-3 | TGTGCCATCAGTGTACCCCGAGGACTAGCGGGAGGAAGAAAAGATACGCAGTATTTT | CAISVPRGLAGGRKDTQYF
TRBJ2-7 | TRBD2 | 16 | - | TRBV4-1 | TGCGCCAGCAGCCAAGGAGTCGGGACTAGAGACTACGAGCAGTACTTC | CASSQGVGTRDYEQYF
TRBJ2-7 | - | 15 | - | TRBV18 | TGTGCCAGCTCACCACCGGGATACCTAACCTACGAGCAGTACTTC | CASSPPGYLTYEQYF
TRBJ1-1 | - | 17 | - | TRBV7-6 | TGTGCCAGCAGCTTAGGGTGGGGCGAGGGGGAGAACACTGAAGCTTTCTTT | CASSLGWGEGENTEAFF
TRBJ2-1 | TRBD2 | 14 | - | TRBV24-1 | TGTGCCACCAGTGTTTTTAGCGGGACGAATGAGCAGTTCTTC | CATSVFSGTNEQFF
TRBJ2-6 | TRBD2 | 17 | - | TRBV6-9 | TGTGCCAGCAGTTATTGCACTAGCGACTCTGGGGCCAACGTCCTGACTTTC | CASSYCTSDSGANVLTF
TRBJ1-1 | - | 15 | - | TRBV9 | TGTGCCAGCAGCGTCCAAGGGGCAGTGAACACTGAAGCTTTCTTT | CASSVQGAVNTEAFF
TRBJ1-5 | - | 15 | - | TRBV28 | TGTGCCAGCAGTTCACCGAGGGGGGGCTCTCAGCCCCAGCATTTT | CASSSPRGGSQPQHF
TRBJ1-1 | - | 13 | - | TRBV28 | TGTGCCAGCACCTTAAGGTGGGGTGGTGAAGCTTTCTTT | CASTLRWGGEAFF
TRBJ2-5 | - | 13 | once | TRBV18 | TGTGCCAGCTCACCCGACTTGGAAGAGACCCAGTACTTC | CASSPDLEETQYF